This paragraph covers one T cell receptor (beta chain) sequence. The germline CDR1 and CDR2 sequences are MNHEY and SVGEGT. The CDR3 is made up of 12 amino acids. The sample comes from a study of CXCR3-negative and CXCR3-positive naive CD8 T cells. TRB cDNA libraries were made by UMI-labeled 5' RACE. TCRdb reprocessed the 5' RACE reads; each CDR3 protein has one entry and no DNA is given. Its table lists about 6,000 distinct CDR3 sequences. The V call is TRBV6-2 or TRBV6-3, the J call TRBJ2-7; with no DNA, the TCRdb D assignment of TRBD1 cannot be verified. The specimen was naive CXCR3- CD8+ T cells from blood. The subset was: CD45RO-CCR7+CD27+CD95- naive CD8+ T cells lacking CXCR3 (TNR3-). The TCR comes from a human donor in good health. Some clones in this sample may be carry-over from other donors' samples. CDR3 protein: CASTRDSYEQYF.